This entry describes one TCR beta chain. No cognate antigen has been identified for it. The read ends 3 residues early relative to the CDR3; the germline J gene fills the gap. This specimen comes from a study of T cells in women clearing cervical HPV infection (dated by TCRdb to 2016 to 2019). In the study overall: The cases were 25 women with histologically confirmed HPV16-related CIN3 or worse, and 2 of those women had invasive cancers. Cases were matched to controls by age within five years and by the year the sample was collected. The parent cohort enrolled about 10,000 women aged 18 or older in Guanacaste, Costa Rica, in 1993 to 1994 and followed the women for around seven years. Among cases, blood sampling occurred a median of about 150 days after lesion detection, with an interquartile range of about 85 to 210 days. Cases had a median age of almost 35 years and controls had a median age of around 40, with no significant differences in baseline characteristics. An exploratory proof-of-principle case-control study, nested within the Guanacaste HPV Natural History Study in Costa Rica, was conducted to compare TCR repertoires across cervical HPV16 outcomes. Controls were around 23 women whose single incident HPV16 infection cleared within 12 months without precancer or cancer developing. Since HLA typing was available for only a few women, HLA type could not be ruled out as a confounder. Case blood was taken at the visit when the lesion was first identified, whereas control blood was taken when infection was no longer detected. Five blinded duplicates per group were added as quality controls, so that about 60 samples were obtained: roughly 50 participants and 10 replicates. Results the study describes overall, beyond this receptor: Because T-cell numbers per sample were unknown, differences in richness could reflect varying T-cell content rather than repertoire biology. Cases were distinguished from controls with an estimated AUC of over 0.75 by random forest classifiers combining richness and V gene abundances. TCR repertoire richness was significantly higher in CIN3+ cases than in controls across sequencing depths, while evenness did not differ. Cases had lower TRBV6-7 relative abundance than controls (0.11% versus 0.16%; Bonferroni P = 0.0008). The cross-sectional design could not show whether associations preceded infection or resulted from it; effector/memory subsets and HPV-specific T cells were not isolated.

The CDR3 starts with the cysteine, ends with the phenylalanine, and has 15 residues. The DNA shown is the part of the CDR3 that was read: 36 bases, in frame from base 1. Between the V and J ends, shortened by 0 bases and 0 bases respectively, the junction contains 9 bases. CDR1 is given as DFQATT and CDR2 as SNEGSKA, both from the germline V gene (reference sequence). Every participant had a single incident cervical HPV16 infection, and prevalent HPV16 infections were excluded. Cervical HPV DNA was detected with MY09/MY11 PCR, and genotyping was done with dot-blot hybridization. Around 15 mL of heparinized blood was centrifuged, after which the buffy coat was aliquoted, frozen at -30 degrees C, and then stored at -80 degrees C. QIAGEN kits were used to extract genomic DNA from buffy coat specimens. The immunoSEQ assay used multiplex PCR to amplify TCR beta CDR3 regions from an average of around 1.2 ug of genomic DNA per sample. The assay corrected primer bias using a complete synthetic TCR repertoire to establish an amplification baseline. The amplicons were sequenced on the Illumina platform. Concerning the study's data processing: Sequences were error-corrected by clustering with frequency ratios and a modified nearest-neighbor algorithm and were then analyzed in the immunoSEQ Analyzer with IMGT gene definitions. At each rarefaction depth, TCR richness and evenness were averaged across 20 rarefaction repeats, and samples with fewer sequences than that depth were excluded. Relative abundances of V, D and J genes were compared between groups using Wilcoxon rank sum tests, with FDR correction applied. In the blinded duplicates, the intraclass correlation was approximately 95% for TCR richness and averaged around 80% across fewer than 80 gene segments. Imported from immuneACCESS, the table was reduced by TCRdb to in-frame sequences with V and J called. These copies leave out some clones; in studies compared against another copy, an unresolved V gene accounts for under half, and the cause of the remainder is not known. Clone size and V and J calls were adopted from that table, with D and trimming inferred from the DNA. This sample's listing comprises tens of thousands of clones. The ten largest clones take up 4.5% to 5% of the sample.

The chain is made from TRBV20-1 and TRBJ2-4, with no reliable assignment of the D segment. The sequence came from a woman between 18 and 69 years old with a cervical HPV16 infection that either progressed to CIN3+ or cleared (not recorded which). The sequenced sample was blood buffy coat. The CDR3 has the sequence CSARDQRGAKNIQYF. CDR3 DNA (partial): TGCAGTGCTAGAGACCAGCGTGGAGCCAAAAACATT.